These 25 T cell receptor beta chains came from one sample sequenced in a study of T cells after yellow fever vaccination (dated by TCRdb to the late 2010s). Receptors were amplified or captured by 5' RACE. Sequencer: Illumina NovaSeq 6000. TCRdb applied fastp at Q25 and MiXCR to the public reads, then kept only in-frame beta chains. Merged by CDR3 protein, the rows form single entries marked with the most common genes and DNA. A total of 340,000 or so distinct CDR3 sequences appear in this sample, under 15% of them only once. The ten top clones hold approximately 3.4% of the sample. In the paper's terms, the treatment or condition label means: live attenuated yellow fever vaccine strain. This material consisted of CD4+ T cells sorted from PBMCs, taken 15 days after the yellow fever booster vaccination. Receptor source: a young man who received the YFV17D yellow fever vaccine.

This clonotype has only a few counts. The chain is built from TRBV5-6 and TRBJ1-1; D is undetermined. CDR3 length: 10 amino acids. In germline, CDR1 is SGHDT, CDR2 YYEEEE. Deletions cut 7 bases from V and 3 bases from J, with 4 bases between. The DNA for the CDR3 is TGTGCCAGCGGTGACACTGAAGCTTTCTTT. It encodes CASGDTEAFF.

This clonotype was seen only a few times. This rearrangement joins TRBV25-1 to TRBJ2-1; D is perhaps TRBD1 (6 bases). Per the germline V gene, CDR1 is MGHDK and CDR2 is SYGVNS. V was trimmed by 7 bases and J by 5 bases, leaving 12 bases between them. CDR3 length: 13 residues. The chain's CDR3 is CASTRAGDNEQFF. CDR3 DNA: TGTGCCAGCACCAGGGCAGGGGACAATGAGCAGTTCTTC.

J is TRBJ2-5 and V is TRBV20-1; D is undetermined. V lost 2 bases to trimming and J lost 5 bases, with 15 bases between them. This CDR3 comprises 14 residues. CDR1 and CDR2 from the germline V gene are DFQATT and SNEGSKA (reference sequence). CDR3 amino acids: CSARKPTSGETQYF. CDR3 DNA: TGCAGTGCTAGAAAGCCTACATCTGGGGAGACCCAGTACTTC.

Here the CDR3 reads CASSHPRGPTYEQYF. The CDR3 DNA reads TGTGCCAGCAGCCACCCTCGTGGACCCACCTACGAGCAGTACTTC. The chain uses TRBV3-1 and TRBJ2-7; no clear D gene. The V and J ends lost 3 bases and 2 bases respectively, with 14 bases between them. The CDR3 consists of 15 residues. In germline, CDR1 is LGHDT, CDR2 YNNKEL (reference sequence).

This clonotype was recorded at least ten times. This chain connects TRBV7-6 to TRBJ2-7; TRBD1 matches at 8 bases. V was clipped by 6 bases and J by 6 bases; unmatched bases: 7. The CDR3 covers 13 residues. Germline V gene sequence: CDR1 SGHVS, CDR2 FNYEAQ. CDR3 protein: CASRGGQGGEQYF. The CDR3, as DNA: TGTGCCAGCAGAGGAGGACAGGGTGGCGAGCAGTACTTC.

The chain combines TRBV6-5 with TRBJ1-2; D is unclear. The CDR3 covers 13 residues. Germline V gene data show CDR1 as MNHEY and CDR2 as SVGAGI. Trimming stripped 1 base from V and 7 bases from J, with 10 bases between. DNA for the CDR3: TGTGCCAGCAGTTACTTAAGGGAGGGTGGCTACACCTTC. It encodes CASSYLREGGYTF.

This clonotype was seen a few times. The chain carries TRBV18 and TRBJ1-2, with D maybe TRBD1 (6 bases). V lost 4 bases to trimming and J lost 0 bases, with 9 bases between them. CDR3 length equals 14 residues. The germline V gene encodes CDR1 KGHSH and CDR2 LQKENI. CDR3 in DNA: TGTGCCAGCTCACAACAGGGATCTAACTATGGCTACACCTTC. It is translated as CASSQQGSNYGYTF. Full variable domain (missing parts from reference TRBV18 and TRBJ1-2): NAGVMQNPRHLVRRRGQEARLRCSPMKGHSHVYWYRQLPEEGLKFMVYLQKENIIDESGMPKERFSAEFPKEGPSILRIQQVVRGDSAAYFCASSQQGSNYGYTFGSGTRLTVV.

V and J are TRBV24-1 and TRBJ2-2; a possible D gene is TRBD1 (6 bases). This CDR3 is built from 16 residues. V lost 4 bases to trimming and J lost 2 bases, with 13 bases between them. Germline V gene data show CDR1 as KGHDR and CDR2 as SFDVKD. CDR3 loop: CATSEIWTANTGELFF. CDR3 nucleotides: TGTGCCACCAGTGAAATCTGGACAGCAAACACCGGGGAGCTGTTTTTT.

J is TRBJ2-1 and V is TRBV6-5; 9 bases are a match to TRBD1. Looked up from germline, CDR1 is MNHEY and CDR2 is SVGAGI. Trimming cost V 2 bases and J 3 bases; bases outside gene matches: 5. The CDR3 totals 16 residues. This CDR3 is CASSYRRGQGYNEQFF. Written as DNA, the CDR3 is TGTGCCAGCAGTTACCGAAGGGGACAGGGCTACAATGAGCAGTTCTTC.

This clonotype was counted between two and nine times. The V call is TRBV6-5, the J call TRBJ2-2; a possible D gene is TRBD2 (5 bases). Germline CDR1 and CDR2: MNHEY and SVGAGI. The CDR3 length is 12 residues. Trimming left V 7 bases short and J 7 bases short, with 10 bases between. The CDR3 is CASNRLSGELFF. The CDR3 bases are TGTGCCAGCAACCGACTAAGCGGGGAGCTGTTTTTT.

The CDR3: CASRLTSGGPNEQFF. CDR3 nucleotides: TGTGCCAGCAGATTGACTAGCGGGGGGCCCAATGAGCAGTTCTTC. V and J are TRBV12-3 or TRBV12-4 and TRBJ2-1; 13 bases align to TRBD2. V dropped 6 bases and J dropped 6; count of bases not matched to a gene: 5. The CDR3 has 15 amino acids.

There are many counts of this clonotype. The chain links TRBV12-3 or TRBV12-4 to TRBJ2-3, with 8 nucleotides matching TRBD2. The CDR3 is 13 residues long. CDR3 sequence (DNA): TGTGTCAACGAGCGGGGGCCAGCAGATACGCAGTATTTT. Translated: CVNERGPADTQYF.

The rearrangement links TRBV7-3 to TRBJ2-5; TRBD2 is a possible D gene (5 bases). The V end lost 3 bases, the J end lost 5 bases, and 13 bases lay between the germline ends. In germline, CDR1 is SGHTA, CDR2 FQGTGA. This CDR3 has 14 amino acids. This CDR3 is CASSFGSGSETQYF. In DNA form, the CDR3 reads TGTGCCAGCAGCTTCGGGTCGGGGAGTGAGACCCAGTACTTC.

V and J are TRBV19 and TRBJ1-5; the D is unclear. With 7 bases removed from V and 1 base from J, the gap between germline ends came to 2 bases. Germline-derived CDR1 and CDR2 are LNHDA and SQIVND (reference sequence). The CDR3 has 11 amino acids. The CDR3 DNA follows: TGTGCCAGTAACAGCAATCAGCCCCAGCATTTT. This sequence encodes CASNSNQPQHF.

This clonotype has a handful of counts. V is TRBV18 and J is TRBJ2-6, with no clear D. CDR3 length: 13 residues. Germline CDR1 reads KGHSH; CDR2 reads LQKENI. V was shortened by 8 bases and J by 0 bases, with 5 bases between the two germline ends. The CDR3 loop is CASLNSGANVLTF. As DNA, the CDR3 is TGTGCCAGCCTAAACTCTGGGGCCAACGTCCTGACTTTC. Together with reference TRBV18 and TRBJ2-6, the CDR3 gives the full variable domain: NAGVMQNPRHLVRRRGQEARLRCSPMKGHSHVYWYRQLPEEGLKFMVYLQKENIIDESGMPKERFSAEFPKEGPSILRIQQVVRGDSAAYFCASLNSGANVLTFGAGSRLTVL.

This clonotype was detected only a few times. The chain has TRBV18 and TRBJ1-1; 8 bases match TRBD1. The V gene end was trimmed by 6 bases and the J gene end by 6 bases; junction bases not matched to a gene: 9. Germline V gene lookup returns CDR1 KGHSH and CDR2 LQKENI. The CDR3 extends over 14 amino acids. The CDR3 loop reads CASSPDRVFPEAFF. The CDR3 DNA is TGTGCCAGCTCTCCGGACAGGGTGTTCCCTGAAGCTTTCTTT. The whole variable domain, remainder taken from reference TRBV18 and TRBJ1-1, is NAGVMQNPRHLVRRRGQEARLRCSPMKGHSHVYWYRQLPEEGLKFMVYLQKENIIDESGMPKERFSAEFPKEGPSILRIQQVVRGDSAAYFCASSPDRVFPEAFFGQGTRLTVV.

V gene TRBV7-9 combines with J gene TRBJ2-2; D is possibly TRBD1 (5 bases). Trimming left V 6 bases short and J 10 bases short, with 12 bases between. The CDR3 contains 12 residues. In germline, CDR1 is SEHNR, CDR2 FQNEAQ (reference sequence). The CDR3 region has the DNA TGTGCCAGCAGACAGGCCGCGGAGGAGCTGTTTTTT. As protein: CASRQAAEELFF.

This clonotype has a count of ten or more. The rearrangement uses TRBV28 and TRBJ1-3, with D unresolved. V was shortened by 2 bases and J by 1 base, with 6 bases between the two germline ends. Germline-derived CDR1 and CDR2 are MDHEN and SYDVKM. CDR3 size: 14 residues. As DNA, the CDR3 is TGTGCCAGCAGTTTACTAACGTCTGGAAACACCATATATTTT. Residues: CASSLLTSGNTIYF.

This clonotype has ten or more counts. The CDR3 bases are TGTGCCAGCAGTTTAGATCCGGGCAGGAGTTCACCCCTCCACTTT. Amino acid sequence: CASSLDPGRSSPLHF. The chain links TRBV27 to TRBJ1-6; D gene uncertain. CDR1 and CDR2 (germline): MNHEY, SMNVEV (reference sequence). The germline V and J ends were trimmed by 2 bases and 9 bases, with 14 bases remaining between them. The CDR3 totals 15 residues.

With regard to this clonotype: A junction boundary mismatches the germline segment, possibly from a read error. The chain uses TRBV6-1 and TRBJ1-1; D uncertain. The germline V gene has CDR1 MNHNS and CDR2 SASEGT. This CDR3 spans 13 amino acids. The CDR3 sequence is CAISEELNTEAFF. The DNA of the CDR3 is TGTGCCATCAGTGAAGAGCTGAACACTGAAGCTTTCTTT.

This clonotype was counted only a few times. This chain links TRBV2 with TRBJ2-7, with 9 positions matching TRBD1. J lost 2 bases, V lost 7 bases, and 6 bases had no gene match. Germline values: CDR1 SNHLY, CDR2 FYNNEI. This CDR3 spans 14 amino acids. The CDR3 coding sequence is TGTGCCAGCAACAAGGACAGGGGTACCTACGAGCAGTACTTC. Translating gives CASNKDRGTYEQYF.

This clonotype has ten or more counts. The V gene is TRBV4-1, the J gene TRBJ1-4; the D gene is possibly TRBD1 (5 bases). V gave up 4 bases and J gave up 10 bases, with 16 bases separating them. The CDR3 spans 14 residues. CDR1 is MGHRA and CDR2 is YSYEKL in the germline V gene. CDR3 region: CASSPMSGGAKLFF. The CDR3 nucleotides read TGCGCCAGCAGCCCCATGTCTGGGGGAGCAAAACTGTTTTTT.

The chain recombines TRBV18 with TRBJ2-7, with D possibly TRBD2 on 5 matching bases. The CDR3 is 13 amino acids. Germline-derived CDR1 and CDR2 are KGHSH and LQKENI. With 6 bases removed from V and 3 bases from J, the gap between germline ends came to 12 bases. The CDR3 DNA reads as TGTGCCAGCTCGAACGGGATAGACTACGAGCAGTACGTC. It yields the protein CASSNGIDYEQYV.

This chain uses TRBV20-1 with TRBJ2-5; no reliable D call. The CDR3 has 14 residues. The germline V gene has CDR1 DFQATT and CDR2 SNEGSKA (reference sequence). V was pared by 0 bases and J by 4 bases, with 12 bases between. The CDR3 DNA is TGCAGTGCTAGAGATCCCGCAAGTACAGAGACCCAGTACTTC. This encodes CSARDPASTETQYF.

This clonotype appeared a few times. This CDR3 is CASSQEGGIGLGTQYF. In nucleotides, the CDR3 is TGCGCCAGCAGCCAAGAAGGAGGGATCGGACTCGGGACCCAGTACTTC. The rearrangement uses TRBV4-1 and TRBJ2-5; possibly TRBD2 for D (6 bases). The V and J ends lost 0 bases and 7 bases respectively, with 18 bases between them. This CDR3 contains 16 residues. From germline, CDR1 is MGHRA and CDR2 YSYEKL.